This is a list of T cell receptor beta chains from one sample in a study of CD8 T cells in ankylosing spondylitis. TCRdb recomputed calls from the 5' RACE reads with MiXCR, one row per CDR3 protein. The data contain under 950,000 distinct CDR3 sequences, over 15% of them singletons. The sample comprised blood, either unsorted or a sorted T cell fraction (not recorded which). The receptors stem from a male donor with ankylosing spondylitis. CDR3s include the opening cysteine and the closing phenylalanine or tryptophan.

v_call	j_call	cdr3_aa
TRBV12-3/TRBV12-4	TRBJ1-4	CASSSRTTTNEKLFF
TRBV20-1	TRBJ2-4	CSASMGTGQNIQYF
TRBV6-5	TRBJ2-5	CASSYSRWQGAGETQYF
TRBV7-7	TRBJ2-2	CASSLAPSAALSTGELFF
TRBV20-1	TRBJ2-4	CSAPGLAKNIQYF
TRBV20-1	TRBJ1-2	CSATETTNYGYTF
TRBV29-1	TRBJ2-7	CSVAGFWQGVPTYEQYF
TRBV27	TRBJ2-1	CASSLRHNNELFF
TRBV20-1	TRBJ2-3	CSVTGGLTDTQYF
TRBV5-1	TRBJ2-2	CASSWDRQLNTGELFF
TRBV12-3/TRBV12-4	TRBJ2-3	CASKRTSGSDTQYF